The T cell receptor (beta chain) under discussion was sequenced for a study of graft-versus-host responses after intestinal transplantation. Turning to the study itself: All recipients were transplanted with multivisceral, liver-intestinal, or isolated intestinal grafts. Among the recipients, all got anti-thymocyte globulin induction and then tacrolimus and steroids for approximately 3 years. Study-level results: Some GvH clones appeared in ileal mucosa or blood before recipient bone marrow. The highest levels of circulating GvH clones went along with early declines in HvG clones after transplant.

Trimming took 3 bases from V and 0 from J, leaving 24 bases between them. The CDR3 is 21 residues long. Per germline, CDR1 SNHLY and CDR2 FYNNEI. Measured with immunoSEQ multiplex PCR; TCRdb has only the in-frame clones, and not every one. The table records tens of thousands of clones, about 90% of them present only once. Turning to this clone: Its antigen remains unidentified.

The sequenced sample was unstimulated CD8+ T cells sorted from spleen or lymph node cells, obtained before intestinal transplant. The receptor was derived from a human donor who received an intestinal transplant. The gene calls are TRBV2 and TRBJ2-6; D unresolved. Here the CDR3 reads CASSDHTDHSLPVSGANVLTF. The CDR3 DNA is TGTGCCAGCAGTGATCATACTGACCACAGTTTACCCGTCTCTGGGGCCAACGTCCTGACTTTC. The whole variable domain, remainder taken from reference TRBV2 and TRBJ2-6, is EPEVTQTPSHQVTQMGQEVILRCVPISNHLYFYWYRQILGQKVEFLVSFYNNEISEKSEIFDDQFSVERPDGSNFTLKIRSTKLEDSAMYFCASSDHTDHSLPVSGANVLTFGAGSRLTVL.